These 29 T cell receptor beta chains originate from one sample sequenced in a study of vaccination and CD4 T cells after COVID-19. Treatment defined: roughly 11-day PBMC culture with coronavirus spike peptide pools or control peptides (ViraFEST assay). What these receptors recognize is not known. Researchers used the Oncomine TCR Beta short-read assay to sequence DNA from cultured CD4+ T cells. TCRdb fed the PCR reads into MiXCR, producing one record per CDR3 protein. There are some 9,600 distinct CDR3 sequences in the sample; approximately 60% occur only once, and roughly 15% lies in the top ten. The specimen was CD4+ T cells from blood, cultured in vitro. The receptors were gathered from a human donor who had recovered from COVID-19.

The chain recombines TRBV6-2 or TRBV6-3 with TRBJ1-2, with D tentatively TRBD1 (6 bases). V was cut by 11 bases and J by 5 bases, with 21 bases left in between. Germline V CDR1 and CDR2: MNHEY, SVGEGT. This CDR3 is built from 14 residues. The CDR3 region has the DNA TGTGCCGCGCAGTTATCTGGACAGCGGTATGGCTACACCTTC. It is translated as CAAQLSGQRYGYTF.

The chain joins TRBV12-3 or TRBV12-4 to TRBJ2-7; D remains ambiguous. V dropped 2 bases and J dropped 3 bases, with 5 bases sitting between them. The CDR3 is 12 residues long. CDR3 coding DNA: TGTGCCAGCAGTTTATCGGGCTACGAGCAGTACTTC. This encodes CASSLSGYEQYF.

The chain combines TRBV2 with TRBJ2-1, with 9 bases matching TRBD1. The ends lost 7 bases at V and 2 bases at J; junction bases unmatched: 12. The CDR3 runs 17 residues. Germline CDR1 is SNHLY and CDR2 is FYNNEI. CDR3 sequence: CASTGGSDRGAYNEQFF. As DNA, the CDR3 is TGTGCCAGCACAGGGGGTTCGGACAGGGGCGCCTACAATGAGCAGTTCTTC.

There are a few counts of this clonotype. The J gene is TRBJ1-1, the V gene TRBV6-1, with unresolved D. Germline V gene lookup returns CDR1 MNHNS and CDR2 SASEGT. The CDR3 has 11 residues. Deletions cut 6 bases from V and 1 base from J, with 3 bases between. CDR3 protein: CASRENTEAFF. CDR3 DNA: TGTGCCAGCAGGGAGAACACTGAAGCTTTCTTT.

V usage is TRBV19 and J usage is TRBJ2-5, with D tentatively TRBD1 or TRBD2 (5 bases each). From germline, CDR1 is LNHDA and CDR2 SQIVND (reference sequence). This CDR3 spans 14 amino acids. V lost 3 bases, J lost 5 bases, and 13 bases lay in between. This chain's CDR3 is CASSMGRFGETQYF. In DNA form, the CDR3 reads TGTGCCAGTAGTATGGGACGGTTCGGGGAGACCCAGTACTTC. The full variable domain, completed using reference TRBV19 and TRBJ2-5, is DGGITQSPKYLFRKEGQNVTLSCEQNLNHDAMYWYRQDPGQGLRLIYYSQIVNDFQKGDIAEGYSVSREKKESFPLTVTSAQKNPTAFYLCASSMGRFGETQYFGPGTRLLVL.

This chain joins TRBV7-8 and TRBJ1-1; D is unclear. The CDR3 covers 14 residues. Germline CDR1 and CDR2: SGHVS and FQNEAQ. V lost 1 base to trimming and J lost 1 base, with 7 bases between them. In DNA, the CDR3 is TGTGCCAGCAGCTTAGTTCACCAGAACACTGAAGCTTTCTTT. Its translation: CASSLVHQNTEAFF.

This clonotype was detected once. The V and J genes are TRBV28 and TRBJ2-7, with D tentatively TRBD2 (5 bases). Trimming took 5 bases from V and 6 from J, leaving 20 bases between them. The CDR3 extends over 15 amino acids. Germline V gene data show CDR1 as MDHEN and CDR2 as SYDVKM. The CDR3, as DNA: TGTGCCAGCAGTCTGAAAAACCCACTAGATTGCGAGCAGTACTTC. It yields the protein CASSLKNPLDCEQYF.

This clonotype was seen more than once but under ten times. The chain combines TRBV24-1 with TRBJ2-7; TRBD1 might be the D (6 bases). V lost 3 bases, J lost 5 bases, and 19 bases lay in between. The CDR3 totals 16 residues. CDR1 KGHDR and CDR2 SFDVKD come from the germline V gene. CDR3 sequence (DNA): TGTGCCACCAGTGATCCCGGGACACAGGCCCCCCACGAGCAGTACTTC. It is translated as CATSDPGTQAPHEQYF.

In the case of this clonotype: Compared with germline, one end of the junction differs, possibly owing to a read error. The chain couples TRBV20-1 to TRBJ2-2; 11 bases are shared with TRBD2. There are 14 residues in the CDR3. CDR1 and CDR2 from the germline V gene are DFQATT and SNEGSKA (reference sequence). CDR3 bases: TGCAGTGCTAGGACTAGCGGGAACACCGGGGAACTGTTTTTT. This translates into CSARTSGNTGELFF.

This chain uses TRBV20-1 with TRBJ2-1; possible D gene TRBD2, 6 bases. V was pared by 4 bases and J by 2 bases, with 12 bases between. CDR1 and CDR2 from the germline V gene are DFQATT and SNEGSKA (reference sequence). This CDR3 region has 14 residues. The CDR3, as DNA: TGCAGTGCTAACGGGAGAGGACCCTACAATGAGCAGTTCTTC. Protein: CSANGRGPYNEQFF.

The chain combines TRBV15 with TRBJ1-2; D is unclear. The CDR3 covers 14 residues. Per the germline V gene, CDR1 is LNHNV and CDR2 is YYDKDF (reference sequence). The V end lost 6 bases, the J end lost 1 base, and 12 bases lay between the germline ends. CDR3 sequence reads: CATRARGFNYGYTF. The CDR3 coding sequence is TGTGCCACCAGAGCACGGGGATTTAACTATGGCTACACCTTC.

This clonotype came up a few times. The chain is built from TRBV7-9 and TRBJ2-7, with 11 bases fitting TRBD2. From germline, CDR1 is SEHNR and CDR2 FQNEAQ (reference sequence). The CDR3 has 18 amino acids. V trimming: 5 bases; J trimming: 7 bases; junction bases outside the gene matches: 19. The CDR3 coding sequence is TGTGCCAGCAGCCAGGCAGGGATGGGACTAGCGGCCTCTTGGGAGCAGTACTTC. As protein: CASSQAGMGLAASWEQYF. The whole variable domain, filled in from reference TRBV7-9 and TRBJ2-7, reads DTGVSQNPRHKITKRGQNVTFRCDPISEHNRLYWYRQTLGQGPEFLTYFQNEAQLEKSRLLSDRFSAERPKGSFSTLEIQRTEQGDSAMYLCASSQAGMGLAASWEQYFGPGTRLTVT.

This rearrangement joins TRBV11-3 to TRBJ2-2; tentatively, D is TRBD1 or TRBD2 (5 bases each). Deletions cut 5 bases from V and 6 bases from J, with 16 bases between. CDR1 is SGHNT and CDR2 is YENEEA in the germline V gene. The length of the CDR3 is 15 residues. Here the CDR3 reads CASSPRLGPSGELFF. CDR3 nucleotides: TGTGCCAGCAGCCCTCGACTGGGACCCTCCGGGGAGCTGTTTTTT.

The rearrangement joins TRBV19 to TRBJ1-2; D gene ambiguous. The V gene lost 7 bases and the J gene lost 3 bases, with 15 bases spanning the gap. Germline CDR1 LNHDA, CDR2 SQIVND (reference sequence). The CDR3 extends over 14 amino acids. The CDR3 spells CASNFGSRDYGYTF. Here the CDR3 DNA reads TGTGCCAGTAATTTTGGTTCCCGTGACTATGGCTACACCTTC.

The CDR3 reads CASTPGGVDEQYF. CDR3 coding DNA: TGTGCCAGCACTCCAGGGGGCGTGGACGAGCAGTACTTC. V gene TRBV18 combines with J gene TRBJ2-7; 8 bases agree with TRBD1. The germline V gene encodes CDR1 KGHSH and CDR2 LQKENI. This CDR3 is built from 13 residues. With V trimmed by 8 bases and J by 5 bases, 8 bases remained unmatched.

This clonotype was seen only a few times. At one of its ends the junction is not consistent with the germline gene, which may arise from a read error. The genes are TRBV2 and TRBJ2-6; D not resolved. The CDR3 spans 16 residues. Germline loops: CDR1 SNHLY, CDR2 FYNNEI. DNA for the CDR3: TGTGTCAGCAGGAGTAGAGATGCCTCTGGGGCCAACGTCCTGACTTTC. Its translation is CVSRSRDASGANVLTF. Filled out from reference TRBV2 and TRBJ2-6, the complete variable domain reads EPEVTQTPSHQVTQMGQEVILRCVPISNHLYFYWYRQILGQKVEFLVSFYNNEISEKSEIFDDQFSVERPDGSNFTLKIRSTKLEDSAMYFCVSRSRDASGANVLTFGAGSRLTVL.

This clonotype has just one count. The CDR3 nucleotides are TGTGCCATCAGTGACCAAAACTTGGGTCGGGGGTCCCAGTACTTC. It specifies CAISDQNLGRGSQYF. This sequence joins TRBV10-3 and TRBJ2-5, with D possibly TRBD2 on 6 matching bases. Trimming took 3 bases from V and 9 from J, leaving 20 bases between them. CDR3 length: 15 residues. Germline V gives CDR1 ENHRY, CDR2 SYGVKD.

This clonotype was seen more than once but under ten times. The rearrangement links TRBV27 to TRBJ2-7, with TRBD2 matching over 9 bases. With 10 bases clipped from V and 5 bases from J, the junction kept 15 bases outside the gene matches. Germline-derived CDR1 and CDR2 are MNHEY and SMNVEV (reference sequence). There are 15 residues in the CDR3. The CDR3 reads CATMGLQRGVHEQYF. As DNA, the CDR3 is TGTGCCACCATGGGCCTACAGCGGGGGGTGCACGAGCAGTACTTC.

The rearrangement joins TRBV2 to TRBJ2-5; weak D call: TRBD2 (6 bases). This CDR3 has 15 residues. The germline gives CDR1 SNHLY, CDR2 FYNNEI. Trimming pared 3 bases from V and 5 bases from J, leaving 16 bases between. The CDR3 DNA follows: TGTGCCAGCAGTGAGGGCTGGAGGGGACGGGAGACCCAGTACTTC. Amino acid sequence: CASSEGWRGRETQYF.

The CDR3 region has the DNA TGTGCCAGCAGTCAGGGGAGAAAACTGTTTTTT. It translates to CASSQGRKLFF. The V call is TRBV6-2 or TRBV6-3, the J call TRBJ1-4; tentatively, D is TRBD1 (6 bases). The CDR3 runs to 11 residues. Per germline, CDR1 MNHEY and CDR2 SVGEGT. The ends were cut back, 5 bases at V and 10 bases at J, with 8 bases in the middle.

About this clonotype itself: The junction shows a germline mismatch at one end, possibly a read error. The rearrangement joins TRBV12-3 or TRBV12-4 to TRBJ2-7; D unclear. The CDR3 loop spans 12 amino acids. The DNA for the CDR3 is TGTTCCAGCAGTTTTAGGCGTCAGGAGCAGTACTTC. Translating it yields CSSSFRRQEQYF.

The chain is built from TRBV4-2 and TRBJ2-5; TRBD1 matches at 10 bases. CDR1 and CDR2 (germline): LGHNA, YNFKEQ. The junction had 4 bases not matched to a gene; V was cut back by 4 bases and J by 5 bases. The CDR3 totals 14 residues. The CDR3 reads CASSPGQGEETQYF. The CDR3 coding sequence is TGTGCCAGCAGCCCCGGACAGGGGGAGGAGACCCAGTACTTC.

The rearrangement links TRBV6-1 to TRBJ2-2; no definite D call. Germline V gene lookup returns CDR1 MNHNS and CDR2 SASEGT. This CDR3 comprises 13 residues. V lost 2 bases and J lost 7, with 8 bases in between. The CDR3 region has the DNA TGTGCCAGCAGTGAAAAGAGAGGCGGGGAGCTGTTTTTT. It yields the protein CASSEKRGGELFF.

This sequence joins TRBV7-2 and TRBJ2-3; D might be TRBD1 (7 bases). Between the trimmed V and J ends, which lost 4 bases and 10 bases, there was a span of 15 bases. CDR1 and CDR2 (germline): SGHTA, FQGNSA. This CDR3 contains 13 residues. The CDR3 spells CASSSEGAGSQYF. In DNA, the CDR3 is TGTGCCAGCAGCTCGGAGGGGGCTGGATCGCAGTATTTT.

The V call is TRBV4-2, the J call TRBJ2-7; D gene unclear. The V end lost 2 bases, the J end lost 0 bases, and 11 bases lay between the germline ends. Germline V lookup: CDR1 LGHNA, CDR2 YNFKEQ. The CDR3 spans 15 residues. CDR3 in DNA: TGTGCCAGCAGCCAAAGATCCTACTCCTCCTACGAGCAGTACTTC. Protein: CASSQRSYSSYEQYF.

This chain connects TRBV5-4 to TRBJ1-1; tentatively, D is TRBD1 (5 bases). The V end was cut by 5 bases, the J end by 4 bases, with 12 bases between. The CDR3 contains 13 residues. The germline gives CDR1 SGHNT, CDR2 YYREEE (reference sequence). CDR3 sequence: CASRSGGFTEAFF. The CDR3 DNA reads TGTGCCAGCAGGTCGGGGGGTTTCACTGAAGCTTTCTTT.

The CDR3 protein is CASSNYRGSDTQYF. The CDR3 DNA sequence: TGTGCCAGTAGCAACTACCGGGGGTCGGATACGCAGTATTTT. The chain uses TRBV19 and TRBJ2-3; perhaps TRBD2 as D (6 bases). V lost 6 bases, J lost 6 bases, and 16 bases lay in between. The CDR3 extends over 14 amino acids. The germline gives CDR1 LNHDA, CDR2 SQIVND (reference sequence). Full variable domain (outside the CDR3, taken from reference TRBV19 and TRBJ2-3): DGGITQSPKYLFRKEGQNVTLSCEQNLNHDAMYWYRQDPGQGLRLIYYSQIVNDFQKGDIAEGYSVSREKKESFPLTVTSAQKNPTAFYLCASSNYRGSDTQYFGPGTRLTVL.

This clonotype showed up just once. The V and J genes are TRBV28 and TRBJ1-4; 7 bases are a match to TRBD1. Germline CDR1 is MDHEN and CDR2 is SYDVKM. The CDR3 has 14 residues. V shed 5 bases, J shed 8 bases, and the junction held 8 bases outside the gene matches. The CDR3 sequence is CASSVYLRGEKLFF. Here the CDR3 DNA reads TGTGCCAGCAGTGTTTACCTCAGGGGGGAAAAACTGTTTTTT.

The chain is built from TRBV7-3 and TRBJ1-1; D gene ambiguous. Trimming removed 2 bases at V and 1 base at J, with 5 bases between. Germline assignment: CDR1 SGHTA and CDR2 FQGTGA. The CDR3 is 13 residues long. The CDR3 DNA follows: TGTGCCAGCAGCTTATCAGAGAACACTGAAGCTTTCTTT. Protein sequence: CASSLSENTEAFF.